This TCR beta chain originates from a study of CXCR3 chemokines and chemotherapy response in bladder cancer (dated 2022 in TCRdb). Regarding the complete study: The study tested whether activity of the CXCR3 chemokine system within human bladder cancer tumors predicted response to chemotherapy.

The library was made by PCR. Sequencing relied on an Illumina HiSeq 2500. TCRdb applied fastp at Q25 and MiXCR to the public reads, then kept only in-frame beta chains. Duplicate CDR3 protein sequences are folded into a single record with the most common DNA and genes. In all, the sample holds more than 4,000 distinct CDR3 sequences, and under 15% of those were seen once. The ten largest clones represent approximately 10% of the sample. This clonotype was observed a few times. Its antigen is still unknown. No much larger clonotype is one base removed from it; base qualities were not supplied. The CDR3 starts with the cysteine, ends with the phenylalanine, and has 12 residues. Only the CDR3 part of the read is kept: 36 bases, read in frame from the first base. A distance of 13 bases separates the germline ends of V and J, which lose 6 bases and 7 bases respectively.

Collection of the sample occurred from a patient whose treatment included neoadjuvant chemotherapy. The V and J segments used are TRBV12-3 or TRBV12-4 and TRBJ2-7, with the D gene too uncertain to name. This receptor was identified in a human donor with bladder cancer that responded to neoadjuvant chemotherapy. The CDR3 has the sequence CASSTYINEQYF. The nucleotide sequence reads as follows: TGTGCCAGCAGCACCTACATAAATGAGCAGTACTTC.